This T cell receptor beta chain was retrieved from a study of T-cell memory formation after mild COVID-19. Study results and limitations: Some SARS-CoV-2-responding clones were already detected in memory before infection. Later expanders leaned toward CD4+, whereas clones contracting from day 15 to 85 were balanced CD4/CD8. Contracting clones localized mainly to CM and EM when CD4+ and mainly to EMRA when CD8+. Unconfirmed was the SARS-CoV-2 specificity of second-wave clones that peaked on day 37.

Notes on this clonotype: Its cognate antigen is unknown.

Germline CDR1 and CDR2: ENHRY and SYGVKD. The CDR3 contains 15 residues. V gave up 3 bases and J gave up 0 bases, with 6 bases separating them. From the 5' RACE reads, TCRdb called clonotypes with MiXCR, one entry per CDR3 protein. The sample lists fewer than 350,000 distinct CDR3 sequences; about 15% were seen once. This receptor was taken from a man aged 18 to 30 who had mild COVID-19 (a few samples of this study predate the infection). Cell type and time point are not known. Sample: PBMCs or a T cell subset sorted from them (not recorded which). The chain joins TRBV10-3 to TRBJ2-6, with no clear D. The CDR3 coding sequence is TGTGCCATCAGTGATCACAGCTCTGGGGCCAACGTCCTGACTTTC. Encoded protein: CAISDHSSGANVLTF.